A selection of T cell receptor beta chains follows, all from one sample in a study of early T cells in non-severe SARS-CoV-2 infection. TCRdb re-called the 5' RACE reads through MiXCR, storing one row per CDR3 protein. The table shows tens of thousands of distinct CDR3 sequences, with about 5% occurring only once. Sequenced sample: whole blood. These receptors all stem from an adult who was a healthcare worker with PCR-confirmed SARS-CoV-2 infection or an uninfected control (not recorded which). Both conserved end residues are part of each CDR3. D genes are given only for firm matches. Some rows have no size entry. The others give once, few or many, or a class for an expanded clone.

D gene	V gene	J gene	clone size	CDR3 protein	CDR3 DNA
.	TRBV29-1	TRBJ2-2	many	CSVTFLAEAGELFF	TGCAGCGTCACTTTTCTGGCTGAGGCCGGGGAGCTGTTTTTT
TRBD1	TRBV18	TRBJ1-2	.	CASSPPQGAGYGYTF	TGTGCCAGCTCACCACCACAGGGGGCTGGCTATGGCTACACCTTC
.	TRBV7-9	TRBJ2-7	many	CASSLAAVSYEQYF	TGTGCCAGCAGCTTAGCCGCAGTCTCCTACGAGCAGTACTTC
.	TRBV29-1	TRBJ1-1	many	CSVGGNRNTEAFF	TGCAGCGTTGGAGGGAATCGGAACACTGAAGCTTTCTTT
.	TRBV12-3/TRBV12-4	TRBJ1-3	many	CANRHTTGNTIYF	TGTGCCAACCGGCACACCACTGGAAACACCATATATTTT
.	TRBV20-1	TRBJ2-1	many	CSTEAGNEQFF	TGCAGCACCGAGGCCGGGAATGAGCAGTTCTTC
TRBD2	TRBV7-2	TRBJ2-7	many	CASSLAIGGGYEQYF	TGTGCCAGCAGCTTAGCGATTGGCGGGGGCTACGAGCAGTACTTC
TRBD1	TRBV5-1	TRBJ2-6	few	CASSLGQAANVLTF	TGCGCCAGCAGCTTAGGACAGGCGGCCAACGTCCTGACTTTC
.	TRBV6-5	TRBJ2-2	many	CASSYDGIRDTGELFF	TGTGCCAGCAGTTATGACGGTATTAGGGACACCGGGGAGCTGTTTTTT
TRBD1	TRBV15	TRBJ1-6	few	CATSYQGGVRDSPLHF	TGTGCCACCAGCTACCAGGGGGGCGTTCGGGATTCACCCCTCCACTTT
TRBD2	TRBV5-4	TRBJ2-7	many	CASSTRTSGGYEQYF	TGTGCCAGCAGCACTCGGACTAGCGGGGGTTACGAGCAGTACTTC
TRBD1	TRBV25-1	TRBJ1-1	many	CASSFADRTEAFF	TGTGCCAGCAGTTTTGCGGACAGGACTGAAGCTTTCTTT
.	TRBV5-1	TRBJ1-2	few	CASSPDRNGYTF	TGCGCCAGCAGCCCCGACAGGAATGGCTACACCTTC
.	TRBV5-1	TRBJ2-1	many	CASKNTGVNEQFF	TGCGCCAGCAAAAATACGGGGGTAAATGAGCAGTTCTTC
.	TRBV18	TRBJ1-1	.	CVSSPLQGGNTEAFF	TGTGTCAGCTCACCACTACAGGGAGGGAACACTGAAGCTTTCTTT
.	TRBV5-1	TRBJ1-2	many	CASSLEGGPDGYTF	TGCGCCAGCAGCTTGGAGGGCGGTCCCGATGGCTACACCTTC
.	TRBV12-2	TRBJ2-3	many	CASRPRPVMDTQYF	TGTGCAAGTCGCCCACGTCCCGTAATGGATACGCAGTATTTT
TRBD1	TRBV6-6	TRBJ2-5	many	CASSYTGVETQYF	TGTGCCAGCAGTTACACAGGGGTAGAGACCCAGTACTTC
TRBD1	TRBV19	TRBJ2-7	many	CASSSGTGAYEQYF	TGTGCCAGTAGTTCCGGGACAGGGGCCTACGAGCAGTACTTC
.	TRBV20-1	TRBJ2-1	many	CSARTLGGNEQFF	TGCAGTGCTAGAACGCTCGGGGGCAATGAGCAGTTCTTC
.	TRBV11-2	TRBJ2-7	many	CASSLVGGPYEQYF	TGTGCCAGCAGCTTAGTCGGCGGCCCCTACGAGCAGTACTTC
TRBD1	TRBV12-3/TRBV12-4	TRBJ1-2	many	CASSPWDRGGYGYTF	TGTGCCAGCAGTCCCTGGGACAGAGGGGGTTATGGCTACACCTTC
.	TRBV30	TRBJ1-1	.	CTWSTGIWDTEAFF	TGTACCTGGTCTACAGGAATCTGGGACACTGAAGCTTTCTTT
.	TRBV6-2/TRBV6-3	TRBJ2-3	.	CASSYPPDRNTDTQYF	TGTGCCAGCAGTTACCCCCCCGACAGAAACACAGATACGCAGTATTTT
.	TRBV7-9	TRBJ1-1	few	CASSISDLNTEAFF	TGTGCCAGCAGCATATCCGACCTGAACACTGAAGCTTTCTTT
TRBD1	TRBV11-2	TRBJ2-3	many	CASTTGGKDTQYF	TGTGCCAGCACTACAGGGGGGAAGGATACGCAGTATTTT
.	TRBV30	TRBJ1-1	many	CAWVTNTEAFF	TGTGCCTGGGTGACGAACACTGAAGCTTTCTTT
TRBD2	TRBV2	TRBJ2-7	.	CASIDGGGSYEQYF	TGTGCCAGCATTGATGGGGGGGGCTCCTACGAGCAGTACTTC
TRBD2	TRBV28	TRBJ2-2	few	CASSPPGLAGITGELFF	TGTGCCAGCAGCCCCCCCGGACTAGCGGGGATCACCGGGGAGCTGTTTTTT
.	TRBV6-1	TRBJ2-6	many	CASRNRAGANVLTF	TGTGCCAGCAGAAACAGGGCCGGGGCCAACGTCCTGACTTTC
.	TRBV18	TRBJ1-1	many	CASSPGRQNTEAFF	TGTGCCAGCTCCCCCGGTAGGCAGAACACTGAAGCTTTCTTT
.	TRBV29-1	TRBJ1-1	many	CSVEVRPEAFF	TGCAGCGTTGAGGTCAGACCTGAAGCTTTCTTT
.	TRBV3-1	TRBJ1-1	few	CASSQDQVSEAFF	TGTGCCAGCAGCCAAGATCAAGTGTCAGAAGCTTTCTTT
.	TRBV3-1	TRBJ1-4	few	CASSQTWGADGEKLFF	TGTGCCAGCAGCCAGACGTGGGGCGCGGATGGGGAAAAACTGTTTTTT
.	TRBV5-4	TRBJ2-1	many	CASSLPGPSRNEQFF	TGTGCCAGCAGCTTACCAGGGCCTTCTCGCAATGAGCAGTTCTTC
TRBD2	TRBV5-1	TRBJ2-1	many	CASGRGARDNEQFF	TGCGCCAGTGGGCGGGGGGCCCGCGACAATGAGCAGTTCTTC
TRBD1	TRBV12-3/TRBV12-4	TRBJ1-2	.	CASSPGTEYGYTF	TGTGCCAGCAGTCCCGGGACAGAATATGGCTACACCTTC
.	TRBV9	TRBJ1-6	many	CASSASGRDNSPLHF	TGTGCCAGCAGCGCCTCAGGGCGTGATAATTCACCCCTCCACTTT
.	TRBV5-6	TRBJ1-4	many	CASSRQTNEKLFF	TGTGCCAGCAGCAGACAGACTAATGAAAAACTGTTTTTT
.	TRBV5-1	TRBJ2-6	many	CASSPGANVLTF	TGCGCCAGCAGCCCTGGGGCCAACGTCCTGACTTTC
TRBD2	TRBV5-1	TRBJ2-1	many	CASSFIAGGTYNEQFF	TGCGCCAGCAGCTTTATAGCGGGGGGGACCTACAATGAGCAGTTCTTC
.	TRBV10-1	TRBJ1-5	many	CASSDIWAGAQPQHF	TGCGCCAGCAGTGACATATGGGCAGGGGCGCAGCCCCAGCATTTT
.	TRBV7-9	TRBJ1-3	many	CASIRAGGNTIYF	TGTGCCAGCATCAGAGCGGGCGGAAACACCATATATTTT
TRBD1	TRBV12-3/TRBV12-4	TRBJ2-1	many	CAIAPGTGGYNEQFF	TGTGCCATCGCCCCCGGGACAGGGGGCTACAATGAGCAGTTCTTC
TRBD1	TRBV20-1	TRBJ1-6	many	CSARDLVQGVGNSPLHF	TGCAGTGCTAGAGACCTGGTCCAGGGGGTAGGTAATTCACCCCTCCACTTT
.	TRBV7-9	TRBJ2-4	.	CASSRGTVGAKNIQYF	TGTGCCAGCAGCCGCGGGACAGTAGGGGCCAAAAACATTCAGTACTTC
.	TRBV14	TRBJ1-6	.	CASSHRGRDSPLHF	TGTGCCAGCAGCCACAGAGGGCGGGATTCACCCCTCCACTTT
.	TRBV5-5	TRBJ2-7	many	CASSLSGSFSYEQYF	TGTGCCAGCAGCCTTAGCGGTTCTTTTTCCTACGAGCAGTACTTC
.	TRBV9	TRBJ2-5	many	CASSDVLGGVTQYF	TGTGCCAGCAGCGATGTCCTGGGGGGCGTGACCCAGTACTTC
.	TRBV29-1	TRBJ1-1	many	CSAGPGVVNTEAFF	TGCAGCGCTGGCCCAGGGGTGGTGAACACTGAAGCTTTCTTT
.	TRBV29-1	TRBJ2-7	many	CSVEEVVTYEQYF	TGCAGCGTTGAAGAGGTGGTGACCTACGAGCAGTACTTC
.	TRBV11-3	TRBJ1-4	many	CASSPPFRGAGTNEKLFF	TGTGCCAGCAGCCCCCCCTTTAGGGGCGCGGGAACTAATGAAAAACTGTTTTTT
.	TRBV12-3/TRBV12-4	TRBJ1-6	.	CASSLGSLANSPLHF	TGTGCCAGCAGTTTGGGGAGTCTCGCTAATTCACCCCTCCACTTT
.	TRBV12-3/TRBV12-4	TRBJ2-3	few	CASSFGGVGTDTQYF	TGTGCCAGCAGTTTCGGAGGGGTTGGCACAGATACGCAGTATTTT
.	TRBV6-6	TRBJ1-1	many	CASSYTDGNTEAFF	TGTGCCAGCAGTTACACGGACGGGAACACTGAAGCTTTCTTT
.	TRBV14	TRBJ2-3	.	CANSQAVFRPATQYF	TGTGCCAACAGCCAAGCAGTATTCCGCCCGGCTACGCAGTATTTT
.	TRBV6-1	TRBJ2-3	many	CASSAASRDTQYF	TGTGCCAGCAGTGCGGCTAGTCGAGATACGCAGTATTTT
TRBD2	TRBV4-1	TRBJ2-1	.	CASSQGYRSRGNNEQFF	TGCGCCAGCAGCCAAGGGTATAGGTCGCGGGGGAACAATGAGCAGTTCTTC
.	TRBV10-3	TRBJ2-3	few	CAISEVSTDTQYF	TGTGCCATCAGTGAGGTGAGCACAGATACGCAGTATTTT
.	TRBV12-3/TRBV12-4	TRBJ2-5	many	CASTKAGFGETQYF	TGTGCCAGCACCAAGGCCGGGTTCGGGGAGACCCAGTACTTC